Listed here are 19 T cell receptor beta chains from one sample, sequenced in a study of T cell responses to AZD1222 COVID-19 vaccine. TCRdb's copy holds only in-frame clones and misses some; the assay was immunoSEQ multiplex PCR. This sample yields about 150,000 clones, of which about 93% are seen a single time; about 1.3% belongs to the top ten. The specimen was peripheral blood, collected on day 0 of AZD1222 vaccination. Receptors originate from an adult in good health.

The chain couples TRBV10-3 to TRBJ1-4; D possibly corresponds to TRBD1 (6 bases). The CDR3 totals 17 residues. Germline V CDR1 and CDR2: ENHRY, SYGVKD. V was pared by 3 bases and J by 6 bases, with 20 bases between. This CDR3 is CAISDGDTGLSDEKLFF. The DNA of the CDR3 is TGTGCCATCAGTGATGGGGACACCGGGTTGTCCGATGAAAAACTGTTTTTT.

The chain employs TRBV15 and TRBJ2-3; 9 positions agree with TRBD2. CDR1 is LNHNV, CDR2 YYDKDF, per germline (reference sequence). J was trimmed by 2 bases and V by 1 base; bases with no gene match: 10. The CDR3 has 18 residues. In nucleotides, the CDR3 is TGTGCCACCAGCAGAGGCCGCCTAGCGGGACCCGACACAGATACGCAGTATTTT. Translating it yields CATSRGRLAGPDTDTQYF.

The chain has TRBV5-1 and TRBJ2-1, with a possible D match to TRBD2 (5 bases). Trimming shortened V by 5 bases and J by 8 bases, and 11 bases separated the two germline ends. Germline CDR1 SGHRS, CDR2 YFSETQ. CDR3 length: 12 amino acids. The chain's CDR3 is CASRGDRHEQFF. The CDR3 nucleotides are TGCGCCAGCAGGGGAGACCGGCATGAGCAGTTCTTC.

This chain links TRBV5-1 with TRBJ2-3; 10 positions agree with TRBD1. This CDR3 spans 16 amino acids. The germline gives CDR1 SGHRS, CDR2 YFSETQ. V lost 4 bases, J lost 2 bases, and 7 bases stayed unmatched. The CDR3 DNA reads as TGCGCCAGCAGCGGCGACAGGGGGCTGAACACAGATACGCAGTATTTT. Translation: CASSGDRGLNTDTQYF.

The V and J genes are TRBV9 and TRBJ2-2; 9 nucleotides agree with TRBD2. Germline V gives CDR1 SGDLS, CDR2 YYNGEE. This CDR3 is built from 16 residues. Trimming at V came to 3 bases and at J to 6 bases, leaving 9 bases not matched to a gene. The CDR3 DNA reads TGTGCCAGCAGCGCCGCCCCCCGCGGGAGGGCCGGGGAGCTGTTTTTT. This encodes CASSAAPRGRAGELFF.

The genes are TRBV6-5 and TRBJ1-1; tentatively, D is TRBD1 (5 bases). The CDR3 has 14 residues. V lost 7 bases to trimming and J lost 4 bases, with 16 bases between them. Germline V gives CDR1 MNHEY, CDR2 SVGAGI. CDR3 sequence: CASISPGAATEAFF. CDR3 nucleotides: TGTGCCAGCATTTCACCCGGGGCGGCCACTGAAGCTTTCTTT.

The genes are TRBV7-2 and TRBJ2-3; D is perhaps TRBD2 (5 bases). The V and J ends lost 4 bases and 0 bases respectively, with 17 bases between them. Germline loops: CDR1 SGHTA, CDR2 FQGNSA. This CDR3 is built from 17 residues. CDR3 region: CASSYRLLALSTDTQYF. In DNA form, the CDR3 reads TGTGCCAGCAGCTATCGCCTCCTAGCCCTTAGCACAGATACGCAGTATTTT.

This chain's CDR3 is CASQGSYNEQFF. CDR3 DNA: TGTGCCAGCCAGGGTTCCTACAATGAGCAGTTCTTC. The chain uses TRBV10-3 and TRBJ2-1, with D perhaps TRBD1 (5 bases). The CDR3 contains 12 residues. V was trimmed by 10 bases and J by 1 base, leaving 8 bases between them. Per germline, CDR1 ENHRY and CDR2 SYGVKD.

The chain has TRBV6-2 or TRBV6-3 and TRBJ2-7; TRBD1 might be the D (6 bases). The V end was cut by 6 bases, the J end by 4 bases, with 16 bases between. Germline V CDR1 and CDR2: MNHEY, SVGEGT. This CDR3 region has 14 residues. The CDR3 protein is CASSTTGMTYEQYV. The CDR3 DNA reads as TGTGCCAGCAGCACAACAGGGATGACTTACGAGCAGTACGTC.

This chain connects TRBV5-1 to TRBJ1-1; D possibly corresponds to TRBD1 (5 bases). The CDR3 is 18 residues long. CDR1 is SGHRS and CDR2 is YFSETQ in the germline V gene. Trimming removed 4 bases from V and 11 bases from J, with 33 bases in between. As DNA, the CDR3 is TGCGCCAGCAGCACCTCCCACGGGGCAGGGCGAGGGTTGTGGGAGGCTTTCTTT. The encoded protein is CASSTSHGAGRGLWEAFF. Combining the CDR3 with reference TRBV5-1 and TRBJ1-1 gives the whole variable domain KAGVTQTPRYLIKTRGQQVTLSCSPISGHRSVSWYQQTPGQGLQFLFEYFSETQRNKGNFPGRFSGRQFSNSRSEMNVSTLELGDSALYLCASSTSHGAGRGLWEAFFGQGTRLTVV.

This sequence joins TRBV7-9 and TRBJ1-5; 7 bases are shared with TRBD1. CDR1 is SEHNR and CDR2 is FQNEAQ in the germline V gene (reference sequence). The CDR3 covers 13 residues. V was clipped by 4 bases and J by 7 bases; unmatched bases: 4. Here the CDR3 reads CASSSGQEQPQHF. CDR3 coding DNA: TGTGCCAGCAGCTCCGGACAGGAGCAGCCCCAGCATTTT.

The rearrangement uses TRBV19 and TRBJ1-6, with unresolved D. V shed 6 bases and J shed 1 base, with 4 bases lying between them. The CDR3 loop spans 13 amino acids. CDR1 and CDR2 (germline): LNHDA, SQIVND (reference sequence). For the CDR3, the DNA is TGTGCCAGTAGGGAGTCCTATAATTCACCCCTCCACTTT. It specifies CASRESYNSPLHF.

The chain links TRBV28 to TRBJ1-5; D possibly corresponds to TRBD1 (5 bases). CDR3 length: 15 residues. Trimming stripped 1 base from V and 4 bases from J, with 11 bases between. Germline assignment: CDR1 MDHEN and CDR2 SYDVKM. Here the CDR3 DNA reads TGTGCCAGCAGTTTATCGGACCCAGGGAATCAGCCCCAGCATTTT. Its translation is CASSLSDPGNQPQHF.

The chain uses TRBV11-1 and TRBJ2-3; possible D gene TRBD2, 7 bases. Germline-derived CDR1 and CDR2 are SGHAT and FQDESV (reference sequence). The germline V and J ends were trimmed by 4 bases and 1 base, with 12 bases remaining between them. The CDR3 length is 15 residues. For the CDR3, the DNA is TGTGCCAGCAGCTCGGCGGGGGCGGGCACAGATACGCAGTATTTT. Translation: CASSSAGAGTDTQYF.

V and J are TRBV15 and TRBJ1-6; tentatively, D is TRBD1 (6 bases). Germline values: CDR1 LNHNV, CDR2 YYDKDF (reference sequence). The CDR3 contains 15 residues. V was trimmed by 1 base and J by 6 bases, leaving 10 bases between them. CDR3 sequence reads: CATSRVQGGNSPLHF. In DNA, the CDR3 is TGTGCCACCAGCAGAGTACAGGGTGGTAATTCACCCCTCCACTTT.

The chain is built from TRBV7-6 and TRBJ2-1, with 8 bases fitting TRBD2. Germline assignment: CDR1 SGHVS and CDR2 FNYEAQ. V was pared by 2 bases and J by 0 bases, with 6 bases of the junction left unmatched. The CDR3 extends over 17 amino acids. CDR3 DNA: TGTGCCAGCAGCTTAAGGGGACTAGTCAGCTCCTACAATGAGCAGTTCTTC. It encodes CASSLRGLVSSYNEQFF.

The rearrangement uses TRBV7-9 and TRBJ2-7; 13 bases are a match to TRBD2. The J segment lost 2 bases and the V segment lost 5 bases, leaving 12 bases of the junction unmatched. This CDR3 comprises 18 residues. Germline V gene sequence: CDR1 SEHNR, CDR2 FQNEAQ (reference sequence). CDR3 amino acids: CASSPGGTSGTSTYEQYV. CDR3 bases: TGTGCCAGCAGCCCAGGGGGGACTAGCGGGACTTCCACCTACGAGCAGTACGTC.

J is TRBJ1-1 and V is TRBV19; no firm D call. Trimming cost V 9 bases and J 1 base, with 12 bases left between them. The V gene's germline CDR1 is LNHDA and CDR2 SQIVND (reference sequence). CDR3 length: 13 amino acids. In DNA, the CDR3 is TGTGCCAGCTCGCTTACAGAGAACACTGAAGCTTTCTTT. Its protein product is CASSLTENTEAFF. Based on the CDR3 plus reference TRBV19 and TRBJ1-1, the full variable domain is DGGITQSPKYLFRKEGQNVTLSCEQNLNHDAMYWYRQDPGQGLRLIYYSQIVNDFQKGDIAEGYSVSREKKESFPLTVTSAQKNPTAFYLCASSLTENTEAFFGQGTRLTVV.

This chain connects TRBV6-6 to TRBJ2-3; D perhaps matches TRBD2 (6 bases). The CDR3 totals 15 residues. V lost 2 bases and J 5 bases, leaving 14 bases between the germline ends. Germline V gene lookup returns CDR1 MNHNY and CDR2 SVGAGI (reference sequence). CDR3 bases: TGTGCCAGCAGTTACGGGTTAGCGGTGGGAGATACGCAGTATTTT. Its protein is CASSYGLAVGDTQYF.